This T cell receptor beta chain came from a study of blood T cells in healthy people across ages. Across the whole study: In model experiments, template switching was able to capture about one barcoded beta molecule for every two T cells that were present.

The donors, aged about 6 to 100, were healthy Caucasians from Russia. Study-wide results and caveats: The authors considered diversity estimates from one million T cells to be underestimates. Any conclusive comparison of naive versus antigen-experienced cells was prevented by using unsorted PBMCs.

Looked up from germline, CDR1 is KGHSH and CDR2 is LQKENI. CDR3 length: 14 amino acids. With regard to this clonotype: Its antigen is unidentified. The germline gene is not matched at one end of the junction; a read error may be the cause.

Primed by a sample-barcoded 5' primer and a J-beta primer mix, a second PCR proceeded for about 6 to 11 cycles. Each CDR3 protein gets one entry after TCRdb re-called the 5' RACE reads with MiXCR. The data show around 650,000 distinct CDR3 sequences, about 30% seen once. This clonotype was sampled from a woman older than 75 in good health. This chain connects TRBV18 to TRBJ2-5; TRBD1 agrees at 8 bases. Sequencing was performed on blood. The DNA for the CDR3 is TGTGCCAGCTCACCAAGGACAGGGCAAGAGACCCGGTACTTC. Its protein is CASSPRTGQETRYF.